This T cell receptor (beta chain) was captured by sequencing in a study of blood T cell repertoires in COVID-19. Study-wide context: COVID-19 samples, acute and convalescent, were from the United States, Italy and Spain.

TCRdb's copy holds only in-frame clones and misses some; the assay was immunoSEQ multiplex PCR. Of 270,000 or so clones listed, approximately 83% are singletons. This clone has only one observation. The CDR3 loop spans 15 amino acids. V was cut by 6 bases and J by 4 bases, with 18 bases left in between. CDR1 and CDR2 (germline): LNHDA, SQIVND (reference sequence). The sequenced sample consisted of PBMCs or T cells enriched from blood (not recorded which). The rearrangement joins TRBV19 to TRBJ2-5, with D maybe TRBD1 (5 bases). The clonotype comes from a man aged 50 to 59 who had recovered from COVID-19. CDR3 protein: CASRTVPGPGETQYF. The CDR3 region has the DNA TGTGCCAGTAGGACCGTTCCAGGGCCAGGAGAGACCCAGTACTTC. Variable domain in full (rest from reference TRBV19 and TRBJ2-5): DGGITQSPKYLFRKEGQNVTLSCEQNLNHDAMYWYRQDPGQGLRLIYYSQIVNDFQKGDIAEGYSVSREKKESFPLTVTSAQKNPTAFYLCASRTVPGPGETQYFGPGTRLLVL.